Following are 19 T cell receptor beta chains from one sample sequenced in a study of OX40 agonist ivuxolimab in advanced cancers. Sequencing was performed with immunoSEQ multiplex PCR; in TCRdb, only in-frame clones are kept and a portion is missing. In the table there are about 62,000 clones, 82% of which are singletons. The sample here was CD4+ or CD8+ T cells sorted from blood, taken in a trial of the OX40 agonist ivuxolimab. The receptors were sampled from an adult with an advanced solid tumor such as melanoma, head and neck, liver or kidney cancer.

The chain's CDR3 is CASSPMEVNTGELFF. In nucleotides, the CDR3 is TGTGCCAGCTCCCCAATGGAGGTGAACACCGGGGAGCTGTTTTTT. The chain carries TRBV18 and TRBJ2-2; the D gene is possibly TRBD2 (5 bases). Germline CDR1 is KGHSH and CDR2 is LQKENI. CDR3 length equals 15 residues. Trimming cost V 6 bases and J 1 base, with 12 bases left between them.

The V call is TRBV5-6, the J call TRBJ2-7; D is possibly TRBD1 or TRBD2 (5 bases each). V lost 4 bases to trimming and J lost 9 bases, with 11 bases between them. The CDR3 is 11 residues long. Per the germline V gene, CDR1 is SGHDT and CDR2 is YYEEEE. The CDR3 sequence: CASSGGGVQYV. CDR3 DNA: TGTGCCAGCAGCGGGGGTGGGGTGCAGTACGTC.

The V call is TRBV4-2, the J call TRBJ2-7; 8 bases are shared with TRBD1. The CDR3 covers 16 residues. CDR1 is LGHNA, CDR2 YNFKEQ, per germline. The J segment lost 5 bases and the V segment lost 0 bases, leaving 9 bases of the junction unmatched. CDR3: CASSQEGQGQIDEQYF. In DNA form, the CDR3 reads TGTGCCAGCAGCCAAGAAGGACAGGGTCAAATCGACGAGCAGTACTTC.

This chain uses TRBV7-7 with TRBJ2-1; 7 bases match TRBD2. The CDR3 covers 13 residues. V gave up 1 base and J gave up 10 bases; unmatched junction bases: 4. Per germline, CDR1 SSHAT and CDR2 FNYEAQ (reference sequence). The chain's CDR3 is CASSLGISGEQFF. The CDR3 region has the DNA TGTGCCAGCAGCTTAGGAATTAGCGGGGAGCAGTTCTTC.

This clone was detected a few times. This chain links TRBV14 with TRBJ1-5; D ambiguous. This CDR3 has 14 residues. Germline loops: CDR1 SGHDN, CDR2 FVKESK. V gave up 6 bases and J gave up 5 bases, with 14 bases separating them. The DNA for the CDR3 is TGTGCCAGCAGACCGGCGGGAGAGTATCAGCCCCAGCATTTT. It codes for CASRPAGEYQPQHF.

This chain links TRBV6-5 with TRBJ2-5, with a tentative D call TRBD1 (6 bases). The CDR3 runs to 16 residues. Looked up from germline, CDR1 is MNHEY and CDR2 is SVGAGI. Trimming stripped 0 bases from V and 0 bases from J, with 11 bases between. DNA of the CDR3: TGTGCCAGCAGTTACTCCCACAGGGTGTACCAAGAGACCCAGTACTTC. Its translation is CASSYSHRVYQETQYF.

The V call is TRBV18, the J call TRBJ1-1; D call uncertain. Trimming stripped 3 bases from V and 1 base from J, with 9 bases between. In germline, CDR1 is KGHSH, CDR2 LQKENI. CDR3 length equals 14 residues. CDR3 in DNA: TGTGCCAGCTCACCTGTATCAGGGAACACTGAAGCTTTCTTT. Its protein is CASSPVSGNTEAFF.

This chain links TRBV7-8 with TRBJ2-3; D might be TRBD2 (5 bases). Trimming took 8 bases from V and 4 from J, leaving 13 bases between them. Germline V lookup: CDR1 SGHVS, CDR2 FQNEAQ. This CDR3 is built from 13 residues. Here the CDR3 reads CASEGISADTQYF. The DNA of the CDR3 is TGTGCCAGCGAGGGCATCTCGGCAGATACGCAGTATTTT.

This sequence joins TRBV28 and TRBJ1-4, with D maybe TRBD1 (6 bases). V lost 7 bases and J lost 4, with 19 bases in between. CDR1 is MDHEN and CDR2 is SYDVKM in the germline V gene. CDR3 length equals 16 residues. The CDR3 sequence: CASTSGGPRGNEKLFF. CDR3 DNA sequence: TGTGCCAGCACCTCCGGGGGGCCGCGGGGTAATGAAAAACTGTTTTTT.

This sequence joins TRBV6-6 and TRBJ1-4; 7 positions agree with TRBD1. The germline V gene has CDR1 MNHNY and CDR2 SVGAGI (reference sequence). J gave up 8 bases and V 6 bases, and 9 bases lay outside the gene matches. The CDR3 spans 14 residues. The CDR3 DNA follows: TGTGCCAGCAGCGAGGGGGCGGAGACGGAAAAACTGTTTTTT. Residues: CASSEGAETEKLFF.

CDR3 nucleotide sequence: TGTGCCAGTAGTGCCGGGACAGGGGACTACGAGCAGTACGTC. This codes for CASSAGTGDYEQYV. V is TRBV19 and J is TRBJ2-7; TRBD1 matches at 10 bases. CDR3 size: 14 residues. CDR1 is LNHDA, CDR2 SQIVND, per germline (reference sequence). Trimming took 5 bases from V and 3 from J; bases not matched to a gene: 4.

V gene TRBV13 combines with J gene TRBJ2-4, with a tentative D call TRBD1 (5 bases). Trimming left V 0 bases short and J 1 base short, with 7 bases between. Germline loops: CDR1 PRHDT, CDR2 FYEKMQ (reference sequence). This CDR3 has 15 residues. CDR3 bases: TGTGCCAGCAGCTTAGGCAGGGATGCCAAAAACATTCAGTACTTC. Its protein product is CASSLGRDAKNIQYF.

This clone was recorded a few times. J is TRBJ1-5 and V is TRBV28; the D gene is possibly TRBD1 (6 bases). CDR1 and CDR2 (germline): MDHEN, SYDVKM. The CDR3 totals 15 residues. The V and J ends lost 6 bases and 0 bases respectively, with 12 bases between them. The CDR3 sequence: CASREQGRSNQPQHF. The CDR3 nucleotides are TGTGCCAGCAGAGAACAGGGTCGTAGCAATCAGCCCCAGCATTTT.

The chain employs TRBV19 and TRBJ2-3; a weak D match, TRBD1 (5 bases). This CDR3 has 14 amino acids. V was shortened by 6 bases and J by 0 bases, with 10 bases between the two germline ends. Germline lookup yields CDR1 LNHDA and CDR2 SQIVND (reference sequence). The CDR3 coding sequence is TGTGCCAGTAGCATGACAGCGAGCACAGATACGCAGTATTTT. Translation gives CASSMTASTDTQYF.

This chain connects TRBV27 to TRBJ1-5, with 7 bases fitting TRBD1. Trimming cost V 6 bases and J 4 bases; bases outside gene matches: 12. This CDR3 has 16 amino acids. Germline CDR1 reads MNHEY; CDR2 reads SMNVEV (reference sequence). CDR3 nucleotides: TGTGCCAGCAGCTTTACCCCGGGACAGCTAAATCAGCCCCAGCATTTT. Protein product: CASSFTPGQLNQPQHF.

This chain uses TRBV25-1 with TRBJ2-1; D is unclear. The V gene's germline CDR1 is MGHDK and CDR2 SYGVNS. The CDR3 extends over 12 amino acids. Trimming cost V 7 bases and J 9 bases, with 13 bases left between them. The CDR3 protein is CASTFVLGEQFF. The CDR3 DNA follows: TGTGCCAGCACTTTCGTGTTGGGTGAGCAGTTCTTC.

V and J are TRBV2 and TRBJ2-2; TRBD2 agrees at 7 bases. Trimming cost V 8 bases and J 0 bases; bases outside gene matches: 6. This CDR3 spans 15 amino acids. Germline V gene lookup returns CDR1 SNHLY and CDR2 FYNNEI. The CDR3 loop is CASQAGTTNTGELFF. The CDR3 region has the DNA TGTGCCAGCCAGGCTGGGACTACGAACACCGGGGAGCTGTTTTTT.

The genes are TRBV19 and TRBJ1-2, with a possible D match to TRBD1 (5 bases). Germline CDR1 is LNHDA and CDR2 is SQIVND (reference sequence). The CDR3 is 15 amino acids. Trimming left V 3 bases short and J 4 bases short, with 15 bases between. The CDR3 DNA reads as TGTGCCAGTAGTATCACGCGGGACTTTAGCTATGGCTACACCTTC. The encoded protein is CASSITRDFSYGYTF. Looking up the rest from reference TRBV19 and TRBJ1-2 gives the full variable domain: DGGITQSPKYLFRKEGQNVTLSCEQNLNHDAMYWYRQDPGQGLRLIYYSQIVNDFQKGDIAEGYSVSREKKESFPLTVTSAQKNPTAFYLCASSITRDFSYGYTFGSGTRLTVV.

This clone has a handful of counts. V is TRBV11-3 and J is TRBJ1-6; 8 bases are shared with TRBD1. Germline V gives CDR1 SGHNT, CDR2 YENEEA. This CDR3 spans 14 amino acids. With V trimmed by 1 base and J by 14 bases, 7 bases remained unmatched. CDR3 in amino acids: CASSLGPGGASLHF. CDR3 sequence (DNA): TGTGCCAGCAGCTTAGGGCCAGGGGGCGCGTCCCTCCACTTT.